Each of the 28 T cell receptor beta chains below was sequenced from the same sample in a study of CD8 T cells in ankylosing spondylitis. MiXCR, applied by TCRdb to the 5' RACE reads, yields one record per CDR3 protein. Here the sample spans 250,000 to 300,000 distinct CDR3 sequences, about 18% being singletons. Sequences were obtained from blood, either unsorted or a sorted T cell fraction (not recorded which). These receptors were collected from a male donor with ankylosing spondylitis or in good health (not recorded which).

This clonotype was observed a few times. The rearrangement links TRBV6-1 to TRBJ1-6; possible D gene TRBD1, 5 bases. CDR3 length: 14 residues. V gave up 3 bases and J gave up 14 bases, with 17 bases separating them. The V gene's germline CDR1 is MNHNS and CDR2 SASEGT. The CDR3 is CASSEGPTQVALHF. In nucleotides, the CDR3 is TGTGCCAGCAGTGAGGGACCGACCCAAGTTGCCCTCCACTTT.

The CDR3 DNA follows: TGTGCCAGCAGTGAAGCGACTAGCGGGAGGATGGCGGCAAGTGATACGCAGTATTTT. Its protein product is CASSEATSGRMAASDTQYF. V and J are TRBV2 and TRBJ2-3, with 13 bases fitting TRBD2. This CDR3 comprises 19 residues. Germline loops: CDR1 SNHLY, CDR2 FYNNEI. The V and J ends lost 0 bases and 6 bases, in that order; junction bases with no gene match: 12.

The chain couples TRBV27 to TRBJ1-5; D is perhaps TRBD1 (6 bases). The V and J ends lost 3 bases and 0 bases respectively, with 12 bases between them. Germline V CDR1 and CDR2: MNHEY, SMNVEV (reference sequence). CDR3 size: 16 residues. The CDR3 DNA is TGTGCCAGCAGTTTTACATCACAGGGTAGCAATCAGCCCCAGCATTTT. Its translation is CASSFTSQGSNQPQHF.

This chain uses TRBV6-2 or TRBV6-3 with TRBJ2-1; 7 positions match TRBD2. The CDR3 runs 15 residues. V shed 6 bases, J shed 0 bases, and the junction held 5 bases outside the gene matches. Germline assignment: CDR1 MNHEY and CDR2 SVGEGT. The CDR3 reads CASSRRDYSYNEQFF. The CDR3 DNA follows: TGTGCCAGCAGCCGCCGGGACTACTCCTACAATGAGCAGTTCTTC.

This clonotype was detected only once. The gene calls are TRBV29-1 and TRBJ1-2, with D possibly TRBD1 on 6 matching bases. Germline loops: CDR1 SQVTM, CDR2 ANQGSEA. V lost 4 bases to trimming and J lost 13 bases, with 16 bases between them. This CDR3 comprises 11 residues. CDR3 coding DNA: TGCAGCGTTGTTGTCAAACAGGGACGCACCTTC. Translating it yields CSVVVKQGRTF.

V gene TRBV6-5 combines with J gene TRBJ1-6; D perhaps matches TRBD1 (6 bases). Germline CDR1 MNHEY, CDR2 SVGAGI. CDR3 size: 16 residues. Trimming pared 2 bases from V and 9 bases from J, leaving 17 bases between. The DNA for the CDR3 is TGTGCCAGCAGTTACCTTATCGGGGGGCAAAGTTCACCCCTCCACTTT. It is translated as CASSYLIGGQSSPLHF.

In DNA form, the CDR3 reads TGCAGTGCCAAGACAGTCTACGAGCAGTACTTC. Protein product: CSAKTVYEQYF. This chain links TRBV20-1 with TRBJ2-7; a possible D gene is TRBD1 (5 bases). This CDR3 comprises 11 residues. Trimming left V 6 bases short and J 3 bases short, with 9 bases between. From germline, CDR1 is DFQATT and CDR2 SNEGSKA (reference sequence).

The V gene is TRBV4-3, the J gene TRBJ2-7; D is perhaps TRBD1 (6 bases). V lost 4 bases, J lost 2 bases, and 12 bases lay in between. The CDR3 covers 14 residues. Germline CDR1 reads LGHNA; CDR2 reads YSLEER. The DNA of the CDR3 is TGCGCCAGCAGCCCAGTGGACAGAGCCTACGAGCAGTACTTC. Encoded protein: CASSPVDRAYEQYF.

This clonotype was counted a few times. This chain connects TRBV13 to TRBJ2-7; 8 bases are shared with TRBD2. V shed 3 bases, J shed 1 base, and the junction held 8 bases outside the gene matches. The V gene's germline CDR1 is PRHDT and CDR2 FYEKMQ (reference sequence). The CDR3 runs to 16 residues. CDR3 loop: CASSFYGTSRSYEQYF. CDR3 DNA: TGTGCCAGCAGCTTTTACGGGACTAGTAGGTCCTACGAGCAGTACTTC. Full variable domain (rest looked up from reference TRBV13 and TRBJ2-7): AAGVIQSPRHLIKEKRETATLKCYPIPRHDTVYWYQQGPGQDPQFLISFYEKMQSDKGSIPDRFSAQQFSDYHSELNMSSLELGDSALYFCASSFYGTSRSYEQYFGPGTRLTVT.

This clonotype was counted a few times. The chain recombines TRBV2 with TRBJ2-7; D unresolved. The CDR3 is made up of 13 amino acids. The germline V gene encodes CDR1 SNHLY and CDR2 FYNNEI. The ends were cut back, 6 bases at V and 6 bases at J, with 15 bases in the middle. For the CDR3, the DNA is TGTGCCAGCAGCGACCCTTCGGAAGCCGAGCAGTACTTC. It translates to CASSDPSEAEQYF.

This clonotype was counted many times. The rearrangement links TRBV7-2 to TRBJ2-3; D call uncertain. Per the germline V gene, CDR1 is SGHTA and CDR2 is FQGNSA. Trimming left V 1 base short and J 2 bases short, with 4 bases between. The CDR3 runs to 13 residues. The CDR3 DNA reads TGTGCCAGCAGCTTAGTTCTCACAGATACGCAGTATTTT. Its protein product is CASSLVLTDTQYF.

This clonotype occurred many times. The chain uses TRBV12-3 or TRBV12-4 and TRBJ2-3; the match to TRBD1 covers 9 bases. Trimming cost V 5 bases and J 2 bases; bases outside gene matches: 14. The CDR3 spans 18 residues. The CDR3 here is CASSITGTGLFITDTQYF. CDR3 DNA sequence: TGTGCCAGCAGTATAACCGGGACAGGGCTTTTTATCACAGATACGCAGTATTTT.

As DNA, the CDR3 is TGTGCCAGCAGCCCGAGACGGTCGGGGCAAGAGACCCAGTACTTC. It specifies CASSPRRSGQETQYF. The rearrangement uses TRBV7-9 and TRBJ2-5, with D tentatively TRBD2 (5 bases). Germline lookup yields CDR1 SEHNR and CDR2 FQNEAQ (reference sequence). Trimming removed 5 bases from V and 2 bases from J, with 15 bases in between. The CDR3 has 15 residues.

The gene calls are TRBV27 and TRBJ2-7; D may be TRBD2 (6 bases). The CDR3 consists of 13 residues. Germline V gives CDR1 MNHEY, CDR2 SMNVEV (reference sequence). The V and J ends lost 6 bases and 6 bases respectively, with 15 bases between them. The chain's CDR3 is CASRSGVYSEQYF. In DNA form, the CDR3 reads TGTGCCAGCAGATCGGGGGTCTATTCCGAGCAGTACTTC.

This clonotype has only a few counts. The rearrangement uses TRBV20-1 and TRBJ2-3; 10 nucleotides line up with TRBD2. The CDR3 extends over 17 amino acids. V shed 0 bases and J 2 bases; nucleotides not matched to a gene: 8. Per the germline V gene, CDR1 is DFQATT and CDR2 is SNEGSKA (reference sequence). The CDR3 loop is CSARDLATSGHTDTQYF. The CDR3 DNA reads TGCAGTGCTAGAGATTTGGCGACTAGCGGGCACACAGATACGCAGTATTTT.

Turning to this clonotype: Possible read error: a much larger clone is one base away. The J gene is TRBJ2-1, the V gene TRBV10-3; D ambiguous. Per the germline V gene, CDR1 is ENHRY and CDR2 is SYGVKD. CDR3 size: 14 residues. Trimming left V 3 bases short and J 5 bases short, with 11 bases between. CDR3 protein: CAISDLVGHNEQFF. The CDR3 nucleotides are TGTGCCATCAGTGACTTGGTCGGCCACAATGAGCAGTTCTTC.

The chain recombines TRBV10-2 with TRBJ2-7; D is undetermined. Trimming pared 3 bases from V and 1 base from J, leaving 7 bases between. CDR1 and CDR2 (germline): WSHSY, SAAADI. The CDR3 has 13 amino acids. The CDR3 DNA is TGCGCCAGCAGTGATTTACGGTCCTACGAGCAGTACTTC. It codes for CASSDLRSYEQYF.

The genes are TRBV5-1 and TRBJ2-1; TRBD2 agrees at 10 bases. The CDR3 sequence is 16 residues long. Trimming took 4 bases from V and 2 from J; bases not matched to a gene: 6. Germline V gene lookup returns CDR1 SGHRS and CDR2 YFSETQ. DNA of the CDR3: TGCGCCAGCAGCGCGGACGGACTAGCGGCCTACAATGAGCAGTTCTTC. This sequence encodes CASSADGLAAYNEQFF.

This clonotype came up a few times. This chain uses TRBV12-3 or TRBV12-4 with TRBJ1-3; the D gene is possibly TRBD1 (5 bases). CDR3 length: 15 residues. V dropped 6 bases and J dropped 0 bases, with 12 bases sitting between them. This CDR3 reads CASRIDGTSGNTIYF. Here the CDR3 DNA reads TGTGCCAGCAGGATAGACGGGACCTCTGGAAACACCATATATTTT.

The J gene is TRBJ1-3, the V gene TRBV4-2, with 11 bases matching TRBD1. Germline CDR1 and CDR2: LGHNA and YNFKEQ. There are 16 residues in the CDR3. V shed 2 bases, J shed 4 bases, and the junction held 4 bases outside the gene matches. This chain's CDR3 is CASSQRGQGEGNTIYF. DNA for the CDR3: TGTGCCAGCAGCCAACGGGGACAGGGGGAAGGAAACACCATATATTTT.

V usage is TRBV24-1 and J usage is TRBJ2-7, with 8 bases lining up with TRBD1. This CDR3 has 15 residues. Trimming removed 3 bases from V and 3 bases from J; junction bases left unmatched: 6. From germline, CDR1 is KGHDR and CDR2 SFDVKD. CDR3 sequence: CATSDPRTGGYEQYF. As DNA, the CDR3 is TGTGCCACCAGTGATCCCAGAACAGGGGGCTACGAGCAGTACTTC.

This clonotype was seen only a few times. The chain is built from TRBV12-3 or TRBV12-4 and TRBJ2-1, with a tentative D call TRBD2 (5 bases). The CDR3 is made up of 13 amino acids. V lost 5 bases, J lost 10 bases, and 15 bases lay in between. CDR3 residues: CASSAGLEEEQFF. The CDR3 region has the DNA TGTGCCAGCAGTGCCGGACTTGAGGAAGAGCAGTTCTTC.

The CDR3 loop reads CATTATGGTDTQYF. For the CDR3, the DNA is TGTGCCACCACCGCGACAGGGGGCACAGATACGCAGTATTTT. The V call is TRBV15, the J call TRBJ2-3; 8 nucleotides line up with TRBD1. Germline CDR1 LNHNV, CDR2 YYDKDF (reference sequence). V dropped 7 bases and J dropped 1; count of bases not matched to a gene: 4. The CDR3 has 14 amino acids.

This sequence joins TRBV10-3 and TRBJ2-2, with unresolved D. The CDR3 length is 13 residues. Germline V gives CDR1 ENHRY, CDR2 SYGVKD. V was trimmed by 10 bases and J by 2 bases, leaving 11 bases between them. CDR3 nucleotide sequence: TGTGCCACCCAGTCCTCTAACACCGGGGAGCTGTTTTTT. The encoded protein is CATQSSNTGELFF.

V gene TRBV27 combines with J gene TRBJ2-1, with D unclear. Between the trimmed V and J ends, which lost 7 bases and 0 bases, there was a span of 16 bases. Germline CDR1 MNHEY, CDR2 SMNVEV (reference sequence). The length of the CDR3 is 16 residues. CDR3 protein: CASNSGLLSSYNEQFF. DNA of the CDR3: TGTGCCAGCAATTCTGGGCTTCTGAGCTCCTACAATGAGCAGTTCTTC.

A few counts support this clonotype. The CDR3 loop is CASSLGRGYADTQYF. In DNA, the CDR3 is TGTGCCAGCAGTTTGGGTAGGGGGTATGCAGATACGCAGTATTTT. This sequence joins TRBV12-3 or TRBV12-4 and TRBJ2-3; TRBD1 might be the D (6 bases). The CDR3 is 15 amino acids. Trimming shortened V by 3 bases and J by 4 bases, and 14 bases separated the two germline ends.

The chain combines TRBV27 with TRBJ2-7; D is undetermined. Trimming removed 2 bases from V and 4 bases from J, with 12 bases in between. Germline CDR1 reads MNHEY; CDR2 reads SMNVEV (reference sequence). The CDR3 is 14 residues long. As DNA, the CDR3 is TGTGCCAGCAGTTTACGCTCACAGCCGTACGAGCAGTACTTC. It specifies CASSLRSQPYEQYF.

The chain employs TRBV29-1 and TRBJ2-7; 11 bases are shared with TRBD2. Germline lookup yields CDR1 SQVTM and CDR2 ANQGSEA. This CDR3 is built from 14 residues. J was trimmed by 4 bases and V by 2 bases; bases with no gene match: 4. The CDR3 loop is CSVETVAGGYEQYF. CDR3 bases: TGCAGCGTTGAAACGGTAGCGGGAGGGTACGAGCAGTACTTC.